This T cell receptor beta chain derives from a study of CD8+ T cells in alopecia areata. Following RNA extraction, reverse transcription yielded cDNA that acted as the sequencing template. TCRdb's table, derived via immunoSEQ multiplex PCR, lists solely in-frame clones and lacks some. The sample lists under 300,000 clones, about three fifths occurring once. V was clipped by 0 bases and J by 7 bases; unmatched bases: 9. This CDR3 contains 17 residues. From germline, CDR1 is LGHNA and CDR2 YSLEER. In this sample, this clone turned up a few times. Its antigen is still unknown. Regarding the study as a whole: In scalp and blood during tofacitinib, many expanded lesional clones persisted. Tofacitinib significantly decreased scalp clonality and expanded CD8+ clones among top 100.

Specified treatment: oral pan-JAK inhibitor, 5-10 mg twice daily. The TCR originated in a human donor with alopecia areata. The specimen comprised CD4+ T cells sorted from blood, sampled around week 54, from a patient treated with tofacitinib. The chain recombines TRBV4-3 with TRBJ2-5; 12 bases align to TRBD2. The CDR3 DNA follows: TGCGCCAGCAGCCAAGATCCCCAGGCTAGCGGGGGGGGGACCCAGTACTTC. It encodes CASSQDPQASGGGTQYF.